This TCR beta chain was sequenced in a study of CXCR3-negative and CXCR3-positive naive CD8 T cells. Broader study findings: In CXCR3-positive naive cells, the TRB CDR3s were more hydrophobic than in CXCR3-negative naive cells.

Identification of naive CD8+ T cells rested on CD45RO-CCR7+CD27+CD95- status. The CDR3 sequence is 13 residues long. CDR1 and CDR2 (germline): SQVTM, ANQGSEA. TRB cDNA was prepared as libraries by UMI-labeled 5' RACE. TCRdb re-called the 5' RACE reads and gives one entry per CDR3 protein, without DNA. This repertoire includes about 66,000 distinct CDR3 sequences. Remarks on this clonotype: Antigen: not known.

The receptor comes from a human donor in good health. Some clones in this sample may be carry-over from other donors' samples. Sequencing used naive CXCR3- CD8+ T cells from blood. Subset specified: CD45RO-CCR7+CD27+CD95- naive CD8+ T cells lacking CXCR3 (TNR3-). The chain employs TRBV29-1 and TRBJ2-1; TCRdb names TRBD1, which stays unverified in the absence of DNA. This chain's CDR3 is CSVTTGGLDEQFF.